A selection of T cell receptor beta chains follows, all from one sample in a study of cytomegalovirus exposure and HLA in healthy donors. Assay used: immunoSEQ multiplex PCR; TCRdb lists only in-frame clones, some missing. The sample lists some 150,000 clones; roughly 81% were seen once. Sequencing was performed on PBMCs. The receptors stem from a female donor in good health and CMV-seronegative. Both conserved end residues are part of each CDR3. The D gene is left open where the match is weak. The size field is filled for only some rows; it gives once, few, many or a size class.

clone_size	v_call	d_call	j_call	cdr3_aa	cdr3_nt
few	TRBV2	.	TRBJ2-1	CASSERTQASSYNEQFF	TGTGCCAGCAGTGAAAGGACACAGGCGAGCTCCTACAATGAGCAGTTCTTC
.	TRBV5-1	TRBD1	TRBJ2-2	CASSLRQGSTGELFF	TGCGCCAGCAGCCTTAGACAGGGATCCACCGGGGAGCTGTTTTTT
once	TRBV5-4	TRBD2	TRBJ2-7	CASSFSGGAPYEQYF	TGTGCCAGCAGCTTTAGCGGGGGGGCCCCCTACGAGCAGTACTTC
.	TRBV27	.	TRBJ1-2	CASSEAGEHWGYTF	TGTGCCAGCAGTGAGGCAGGGGAGCATTGGGGCTACACCTTC
.	TRBV7-2	TRBD2	TRBJ2-5	CASSFLRGLAGVGRETQYF	TGTGCCAGCAGCTTCCTCAGAGGACTAGCGGGAGTCGGGAGAGAGACCCAGTACTTC
.	TRBV7-2	.	TRBJ1-4	CASVDPANEKLFF	TGTGCCAGCGTTGATCCGGCTAATGAAAAACTGTTTTTT
.	TRBV7-9	TRBD2	TRBJ2-1	CASSSGLAGGPNEQFF	TGTGCCAGCAGCTCGGGACTAGCGGGAGGGCCGAATGAGCAGTTCTTC
.	TRBV15	TRBD1	TRBJ1-5	CATSKGTAYSNQPQHF	TGTGCCACCAGCAAGGGGACAGCTTATAGCAATCAGCCCCAGCATTTT
.	TRBV2	.	TRBJ1-5	CASWDGRIYSNQPQHF	TGTGCCAGTTGGGACGGGAGAATTTATAGCAATCAGCCCCAGCATTTT
.	TRBV7-8	.	TRBJ2-7	CASRSSYEQYF	TGTGCCAGCCGAAGCTCCTACGAGCAGTACTTC
.	TRBV6-1	.	TRBJ1-1	CASSPIDTEAFF	TGTGCCAGCAGCCCTATAGACACTGAAGCTTTCTTT
.	TRBV7-2	TRBD1	TRBJ2-2	CASSTRQGSSGELFF	TGTGCCAGCAGCACCCGACAGGGTAGCTCCGGGGAGCTGTTTTTT
.	TRBV5-1	.	TRBJ1-3	CASSSGTTSGNTIYF	TGCGCCAGCAGCTCCGGGACAACCTCTGGAAACACCATATATTTT
.	TRBV6-5	TRBD1	TRBJ1-2	CASSYGTDLGDGYTF	TGTGCCAGCAGTTATGGGACAGACTTGGGAGATGGCTACACCTTC
few	TRBV23-1	TRBD1	TRBJ2-7	CASSPGGPVESEQYF	TGCGCCAGCAGTCCAGGGGGCCCCGTTGAATCCGAGCAGTACTTC
.	TRBV5-1	TRBD1	TRBJ2-6	CASSSDRGFSGANVLTF	TGCGCCAGCAGCTCCGACAGGGGTTTTTCTGGGGCCAACGTCCTGACTTTC
.	TRBV6-6	.	TRBJ1-2	CASSAVGGASGYTF	TGTGCCAGCAGTGCCGTTGGGGGGGCCAGTGGCTACACCTTC
.	TRBV19	TRBD1	TRBJ1-2	CASILGQGIPSGYTF	TGTGCCAGTATCTTAGGACAGGGGATTCCCTCCGGCTACACCTTC
.	TRBV28	TRBD1	TRBJ1-2	CASNPGQNYGYTF	TGTGCCAGCAACCCGGGACAGAACTATGGCTACACCTTC
few	TRBV4-1	TRBD1	TRBJ1-1	CASSQRTGGTEAFF	TGCGCCAGCAGCCAGCGAACAGGGGGCACTGAAGCTTTCTTT
.	TRBV29-1	TRBD2	TRBJ2-7	CSGIAGGYEQYF	TGCAGCGGGATAGCGGGGGGTTACGAGCAGTACTTC
.	TRBV6-1	.	TRBJ1-2	CASSEGLRGGYTF	TGTGCCAGCAGTGAAGGGCTAAGGGGTGGCTACACCTTC
.	TRBV6-5	TRBD1	TRBJ1-2	CATRQGRSYGYTF	TGTGCCACCAGACAGGGTAGGAGTTATGGCTACACCTTC
.	TRBV7-2	.	TRBJ1-3	CASSLSGRSISGNTIYF	TGTGCCAGCAGCTTATCCGGCAGGTCGATCTCTGGAAACACCATATATTTT
.	TRBV7-2	TRBD2	TRBJ2-7	CAAIAGPAVRQYF	TGTGCCGCCATAGCGGGCCCCGCTGTACGGCAGTACTTC
.	TRBV6-5	TRBD1	TRBJ1-2	CASSSGTGFGYTF	TGTGCCAGCAGTTCGGGGACAGGGTTCGGCTACACCTTC
.	TRBV6-5	.	TRBJ2-1	CASSNLASTYNEQFF	TGTGCCAGCAGTAACCTAGCGAGTACCTACAATGAGCAGTTCTTC
.	TRBV9	.	TRBJ2-7	CASSVGGFPYEQYF	TGTGCCAGCAGCGTAGGTGGCTTCCCCTACGAGCAGTACTTC
.	TRBV29-1	.	TRBJ2-6	CSAGGIPDQSGANVLTF	TGCAGCGCGGGGGGCATTCCCGACCAGTCTGGGGCCAACGTCCTGACTTTC
.	TRBV7-9	.	TRBJ2-2	CASSTRNRVKNTGELFF	TGTGCCAGCAGCACCCGAAACAGGGTAAAGAACACCGGGGAGCTGTTTTTT
.	TRBV7-9	.	TRBJ1-2	CSSSPRGRDGYTF	TGTTCCAGCAGCCCGCGGGGGAGAGATGGCTACACCTTC
.	TRBV6-4	.	TRBJ2-7	CASRTGDSQVDYEQYF	TGTGCCAGCCGCACTGGAGACAGTCAGGTCGACTACGAGCAGTACTTC
once	TRBV5-1	.	TRBJ2-7	CASSLGGDRVRGTYEQYF	TGCGCCAGCAGCTTGGGGGGGGACAGAGTGAGGGGGACCTACGAGCAGTACTTC
.	TRBV5-6	TRBD2	TRBJ2-7	CASSHYTLAGGPEEQYF	TGTGCCAGCAGCCATTATACCTTAGCGGGAGGGCCGGAGGAGCAGTACTTC
.	TRBV19	.	TRBJ2-7	CASSIWTVANEQYF	TGTGCCAGTAGTATTTGGACAGTTGCAAACGAGCAGTACTTC
once	TRBV5-1	.	TRBJ2-1	CASSLGGRGEQFF	TGCGCCAGCAGCTTGGGGGGTAGGGGCGAGCAGTTCTTC
.	TRBV6-1	.	TRBJ2-6	CASSGYTQGSRSGANVLTF	TGTGCCAGCAGTGGATATACACAGGGTTCCCGCTCTGGGGCCAACGTCCTGACTTTC
.	TRBV30	.	TRBJ1-3	CAWTLGLLSSGNTIYF	TGTGCCTGGACCCTGGGGCTTTTGAGCTCTGGAAACACCATATATTTT
few	TRBV15	.	TRBJ1-4	CATSRSTEKLFF	TGTGCCACCAGCAGATCTACTGAAAAACTGTTTTTT
.	TRBV27	TRBD1	TRBJ1-2	CASSLKDRADSGGYTF	TGTGCCAGCAGTTTGAAGGACAGGGCGGATTCGGGCGGCTACACCTTC
.	TRBV7-8	.	TRBJ2-3	CASSSFATPRTDTQYF	TGTGCCAGCAGCAGTTTCGCCACTCCTCGCACAGATACGCAGTATTTT
once	TRBV5-1	TRBD2	TRBJ2-7	CASSGLAGAGAKNEQYF	TGCGCCAGCAGCGGACTAGCGGGGGCGGGAGCTAAGAACGAGCAGTACTTC
.	TRBV28	.	TRBJ2-7	CASSPGQHYEQYF	TGTGCCAGCAGTCCCGGACAGCACTACGAGCAGTACTTC
.	TRBV7-2	TRBD1	TRBJ2-7	CASSSAEGGFSYEQYF	TGTGCCAGCAGCTCGGCCGAAGGGGGCTTCTCCTACGAGCAGTACTTC
.	TRBV10-2	.	TRBJ2-7	CASKGQVYEQYF	TGCGCCAGCAAGGGGCAAGTCTACGAGCAGTACTTC
.	TRBV16	.	TRBJ1-1	CASSRDGGGRIEDTEAFF	TGTGCCAGCAGCCGTGATGGGGGGGGGCGGATAGAGGACACTGAAGCTTTCTTT
.	TRBV6-6	.	TRBJ2-5	CASSYRGQETQYF	TGTGCCAGCAGTTACAGGGGCCAAGAGACCCAGTACTTC
.	TRBV6-1	TRBD1	TRBJ2-7	CASSEGQGTSYEQYF	TGTGCCAGCAGTGAGGGACAGGGGACTTCCTACGAGCAGTACTTC
.	TRBV6-5	TRBD1	TRBJ2-5	CASGQGIKTQYF	TGTGCCAGCGGACAGGGAATAAAGACCCAGTACTTC
.	TRBV6-5	TRBD1	TRBJ2-7	CATRGQGAYEQYF	TGTGCCACCCGGGGACAGGGGGCTTATGAGCAGTACTTC
.	TRBV28	TRBD1	TRBJ1-1	CASSDPTGRTEAFF	TGTGCCAGCAGTGATCCGACAGGGCGCACTGAAGCTTTCTTT
.	TRBV29-1	TRBD1	TRBJ1-1	CSVPTDRVNTEAFF	TGCAGCGTGCCTACAGACAGGGTGAACACTGAAGCTTTCTTT
few	TRBV19	.	TRBJ1-1	CASSRNREGTEAFF	TGTGCCAGTAGTAGGAACAGGGAGGGCACTGAAGCTTTCTTT
once	TRBV4-2	TRBD2	TRBJ2-1	CASSQGGLAGGRWQFF	TGTGCCAGCAGCCAAGGCGGACTAGCGGGGGGGCGCTGGCAGTTCTTC
.	TRBV9	TRBD1	TRBJ1-4	CASSGGQGGSVKLFF	TGTGCCAGCAGCGGTGGACAGGGCGGATCCGTAAAACTGTTTTTT